Below are 14 T cell receptor beta chains sequenced from a single sample in a study of cytomegalovirus exposure and HLA in healthy donors. A multiplex PCR was run with 60 Vbeta primers and 13 Jbeta primers. Sequencing used immunoSEQ multiplex PCR; TCRdb keeps in-frame clones, though not all of them. This table has about 170,000 clones, 75% appearing once. What was sequenced was PBMCs. The source of these receptors is a woman in her forties or fifties in good health and CMV-seropositive.

The chain is built from TRBV19 and TRBJ2-7; D perhaps matches TRBD2 (6 bases). From germline, CDR1 is LNHDA and CDR2 SQIVND (reference sequence). Trimming shortened V by 0 bases and J by 6 bases, and 9 bases separated the two germline ends. CDR3 length: 13 residues. CDR3 loop: CASSIEQGLEQYF. The CDR3 coding sequence is TGTGCCAGTAGTATAGAGCAGGGACTCGAGCAGTACTTC.

The rearrangement joins TRBV7-7 to TRBJ1-1, with D possibly matching TRBD1 (5 bases). CDR1 SSHAT and CDR2 FNYEAQ come from the germline V gene (reference sequence). The CDR3 totals 13 residues. V shed 5 bases and J shed 2 bases, with 9 bases lying between them. DNA for the CDR3: TGTGCCAGCAGCGCAGACAGAAACACTGAAGCTTTCTTT. It encodes CASSADRNTEAFF.

The DNA of the CDR3 is TGTGCCATCAGTGCAGGGTTACTATCCTACGAGCAGTACTTC. It translates to CAISAGLLSYEQYF. The gene calls are TRBV10-3 and TRBJ2-7; D is possibly TRBD1 (5 bases). Per germline, CDR1 ENHRY and CDR2 SYGVKD. With 4 bases removed from V and 1 base from J, the gap between germline ends came to 11 bases. The CDR3 consists of 14 residues.

The chain carries TRBV7-6 and TRBJ2-3, with D possibly TRBD2 on 7 matching bases. CDR1 SGHVS and CDR2 FNYEAQ come from the germline V gene. This CDR3 has 14 amino acids. With 7 bases removed from V and 6 bases from J, the gap between germline ends came to 17 bases. The CDR3 DNA follows: TGTGCCAGCACCCCGGGGGGCCCTGGGGATACGCAGTATTTT. Protein sequence: CASTPGGPGDTQYF.

The chain carries TRBV2 and TRBJ1-2, with D unclear. Germline CDR1 is SNHLY and CDR2 is FYNNEI. The ends were cut back, 8 bases at V and 8 bases at J, with 21 bases in the middle. This CDR3 has 14 residues. CDR3 sequence reads: CASGGQAGIRGYTF. In DNA form, the CDR3 reads TGTGCCAGCGGAGGTCAGGCAGGAATACGAGGCTACACCTTC.

This chain joins TRBV5-4 and TRBJ1-2; possibly TRBD1 for D (5 bases). This CDR3 spans 15 amino acids. Germline V lookup: CDR1 SGHNT, CDR2 YYREEE (reference sequence). V lost 4 bases to trimming and J lost 4 bases, with 17 bases between them. DNA for the CDR3: TGTGCCAGCAGCCCCTGGGCCGGGGGGGGCTATGGCTACACCTTC. This codes for CASSPWAGGGYGYTF.

The rearrangement uses TRBV10-3 and TRBJ2-3; TRBD1 matches 7 bases. After removal of 6 bases from V and 4 bases from J, the junction contained 10 bases not matched to a gene. CDR1 ENHRY and CDR2 SYGVKD come from the germline V gene. This CDR3 spans 15 amino acids. CDR3 sequence (DNA): TGTGCCATCAGACAGGGGAGCCCCTTTCCAGATACGCAGTATTTT. As protein: CAIRQGSPFPDTQYF.

This chain connects TRBV5-1 to TRBJ1-2, with 7 bases aligning to TRBD1. V lost 4 bases and J lost 6; bases outside the gene matches: 12. Germline CDR1 and CDR2: SGHRS and YFSETQ. CDR3 length: 15 residues. CDR3 nucleotide sequence: TGCGCCAGCAGCGATCCTAGACAGGGAGCGGATGGCTACACCTTC. Amino acids: CASSDPRQGADGYTF.

The chain recombines TRBV6-1 with TRBJ1-4, with a possible D match to TRBD1 (5 bases). Germline lookup yields CDR1 MNHNS and CDR2 SASEGT. CDR3 length: 15 residues. V gave up 5 bases and J gave up 8 bases, with 18 bases separating them. The CDR3 region has the DNA TGTGCCAGCAGTATATACGGGACTCCTGAGGAAAAACTGTTTTTT. This sequence encodes CASSIYGTPEEKLFF.

The rearrangement uses TRBV9 and TRBJ2-6, with D unresolved. From germline, CDR1 is SGDLS and CDR2 YYNGEE. Trimming removed 4 bases from V and 3 bases from J, with 11 bases in between. The CDR3 is made up of 15 amino acids. In DNA form, the CDR3 reads TGTGCCAGCAGCCCCCAGTCCAGTGGGGCCAACGTCCTGACTTTC. Amino acid sequence: CASSPQSSGANVLTF. The complete variable domain, with remaining parts taken from reference TRBV9 and TRBJ2-6, reads DSGVTQTPKHLITATGQRVTLRCSPRSGDLSVYWYQQSLDQGLQFLIQYYNGEERAKGNILERFSAQQFPDLHSELNLSSLELGDSALYFCASSPQSSGANVLTFGAGSRLTVL.

J is TRBJ2-1 and V is TRBV18; TRBD1 might be the D (6 bases). The germline gives CDR1 KGHSH, CDR2 LQKENI. The CDR3 is 15 amino acids. The V and J ends lost 0 bases and 5 bases respectively, with 11 bases between them. CDR3 DNA: TGTGCCAGCTCACCACCCCGTACAGGGCACAATGAGCAGTTCTTC. Translating it yields CASSPPRTGHNEQFF. Combining the CDR3 with reference TRBV18 and TRBJ2-1 gives the whole variable domain NAGVMQNPRHLVRRRGQEARLRCSPMKGHSHVYWYRQLPEEGLKFMVYLQKENIIDESGMPKERFSAEFPKEGPSILRIQQVVRGDSAAYFCASSPPRTGHNEQFFGPGTRLTVL.

This chain links TRBV2 with TRBJ2-7; D perhaps matches TRBD1 (5 bases). Trimming took off 5 bases at V and 0 bases at J, with 14 bases between the two ends. Germline-derived CDR1 and CDR2 are SNHLY and FYNNEI. The CDR3 loop spans 15 amino acids. CDR3: CASSPQAAFSYEQYF. The CDR3 DNA reads TGTGCCAGCAGTCCACAGGCAGCGTTCTCCTACGAGCAGTACTTC.

In the case of this clone: The sample has other DNA sequences that encode this CDR3 too. V usage is TRBV5-1 and J usage is TRBJ1-1, with a tentative D call TRBD1 (6 bases). The CDR3 consists of 14 residues. Trimming stripped 3 bases from V and 2 bases from J, with 11 bases between. Germline CDR1 SGHRS, CDR2 YFSETQ. This CDR3 reads CASSWGGQNTEAFF. CDR3 nucleotides: TGCGCCAGCAGCTGGGGGGGACAAAACACTGAAGCTTTCTTT.

This chain links TRBV6-1 with TRBJ1-2; D gene uncertain. The V end lost 6 bases, the J end lost 1 base, and 12 bases lay between the germline ends. The CDR3 sequence is 14 residues long. Germline loops: CDR1 MNHNS, CDR2 SASEGT. CDR3 DNA: TGTGCCAGCAGGGCGGTCGACGGTAACTATGGCTACACCTTC. Translated: CASRAVDGNYGYTF.